Sequencing of this T cell receptor (beta chain) was carried out in a study of molecular identifiers for immune sequencing clone quantification. Deletions cut 3 bases from V and 5 bases from J, with 19 bases between. The CDR3 runs 16 residues. The germline CDR1 and CDR2 sequences are SEHNR and FQNEAQ (reference sequence). One entry per CDR3 protein results from TCRdb running MiXCR on the PCR reads. This table holds some 650,000 distinct CDR3 sequences, roughly 21% found once. This clonotype has ten or more counts. Sequences were obtained from naive CD8+ T cells from blood, with Jurkat cell RNA spiked in. Subset of the sample: FACS-sorted CD8+CD4-CCR7+CD45RA+ naive T cells. The chain couples TRBV7-9 to TRBJ2-5, with unresolved D. This TCR came from a human donor in good health. Some libraries in this study had Jurkat cell RNA spiked in. The CDR3 nucleotides read TGTGCCAGCAGCTTCGTACAGACACCCTTGGGGGAGACCCAGTACTTC. Encoded protein: CASSFVQTPLGETQYF.